The next 25 T cell receptor beta chains were all read from a single sample in a study of cytomegalovirus exposure and HLA in healthy donors. Both 60 Vbeta primers and 13 Jbeta primers went into the PCR. Using immunoSEQ multiplex PCR, the repertoire was profiled, and TCRdb retains in-frame clones only, with some absent. The repertoire includes around 130,000 clones, 75% to 85% of them detected once, and 2% to 3% sits in the top ten. Source material: PBMCs. The receptors come from a man between 50 and 59 years old in good health and CMV-seronegative.

The chain is built from TRBV9 and TRBJ2-3; D gene unclear. CDR1 is SGDLS and CDR2 is YYNGEE in the germline V gene. The CDR3 runs 14 residues. V lost 0 bases and J lost 2, with 7 bases in between. The CDR3: CASSVAAPTDTQYF. In nucleotides, the CDR3 is TGTGCCAGCAGCGTAGCAGCGCCCACAGATACGCAGTATTTT.

The chain carries TRBV2 and TRBJ2-3; 7 positions match TRBD1. Germline CDR1 reads SNHLY; CDR2 reads FYNNEI. CDR3 length equals 14 residues. V was clipped by 6 bases and J by 1 base; unmatched bases: 4. The CDR3 loop is CASRRGRGTDTQYF. The CDR3 DNA reads TGTGCCAGCAGGAGGGGGCGGGGCACAGATACGCAGTATTTT. Drawing the rest from reference TRBV2 and TRBJ2-3, the complete variable domain is EPEVTQTPSHQVTQMGQEVILRCVPISNHLYFYWYRQILGQKVEFLVSFYNNEISEKSEIFDDQFSVERPDGSNFTLKIRSTKLEDSAMYFCASRRGRGTDTQYFGPGTRLTVL.

J is TRBJ1-1 and V is TRBV11-2; possibly TRBD1 for D (5 bases). The CDR3 runs to 13 residues. The germline V gene encodes CDR1 SGHAT and CDR2 FQNNGV. Trimming removed 6 bases from V and 5 bases from J, with 13 bases in between. The CDR3 sequence is CASSRGGPTEAFF. The CDR3 coding sequence is TGTGCCAGCAGTCGGGGGGGACCAACTGAAGCTTTCTTT.

The DNA for the CDR3 is TGTGCCTGGAGTGTAGGCGGCTTGAGGGCCAGTTCACCCCTCCACTTT. Its protein product is CAWSVGGLRASSPLHF. The chain joins TRBV30 to TRBJ1-6; no definite D call. This CDR3 is built from 16 residues. Germline assignment: CDR1 GTSNPN and CDR2 SVGIG (reference sequence). The ends were cut back, 0 bases at V and 9 bases at J, with 18 bases in the middle.

Only a few counts were recorded for this clone. CDR3 protein: CASSYRGAANYGYTF. Here the CDR3 DNA reads TGTGCCAGCAGTTACAGGGGCGCAGCTAACTATGGCTACACCTTC. The V and J genes are TRBV6-5 and TRBJ1-2; tentatively, D is TRBD1 (5 bases). The CDR3 runs 15 residues. Germline lookup yields CDR1 MNHEY and CDR2 SVGAGI. The V gene lost 2 bases and the J gene lost 0 bases, with 10 bases spanning the gap.

This clone appeared a few times. The chain carries TRBV12-5 and TRBJ1-1; maybe TRBD1 (6 bases). Germline V gives CDR1 LGHNT, CDR2 FRNRAP. There are 13 residues in the CDR3. Trimming removed 5 bases at V and 3 bases at J, with 10 bases between. This chain's CDR3 is CASGLRQDTEAFF. For the CDR3, the DNA is TGTGCTAGTGGTCTCCGACAGGACACTGAAGCTTTCTTT.

The V call is TRBV5-6, the J call TRBJ2-1, with D maybe TRBD1 (6 bases). The V gene lost 1 base and the J gene lost 4 bases, with 12 bases spanning the gap. The germline V gene encodes CDR1 SGHDT and CDR2 YYEEEE. This CDR3 spans 15 amino acids. The CDR3 here is CASSLYRALYNEQFF. CDR3 nucleotide sequence: TGTGCCAGCAGCTTGTACAGGGCTCTTTACAATGAGCAGTTCTTC.

The table lists this clone with a count of one. V and J are TRBV5-6 and TRBJ1-1, with no clear D. Trimming cost V 2 bases and J 3 bases, with 5 bases left between them. The CDR3 is 12 residues long. CDR1 and CDR2 from the germline V gene are SGHDT and YYEEEE. CDR3 bases: TGTGCCAGCAGCTTTGCGGACACTGAAGCTTTCTTT. It encodes CASSFADTEAFF. The full variable domain, its missing parts supplied by reference TRBV5-6 and TRBJ1-1, is DAGVTQSPTHLIKTRGQQVTLRCSPKSGHDTVSWYQQALGQGPQFIFQYYEEEERQRGNFPDRFSGHQFPNYSSELNVNALLLGDSALYLCASSFADTEAFFGQGTRLTVV.

The CDR3 protein is CASSSDGRGRLFF. The CDR3 DNA reads TGTGCCAGCAGTTCGGACGGGCGGGGTCGGCTGTTTTTT. The chain carries TRBV6-5 and TRBJ1-4; D unclear. The germline gives CDR1 MNHEY, CDR2 SVGAGI. Trimming left V 4 bases short and J 14 bases short, with 17 bases between. The CDR3 runs 13 residues.

V usage is TRBV7-9 and J usage is TRBJ2-2; D not certain. This CDR3 spans 15 amino acids. The germline V and J ends were trimmed by 0 bases and 7 bases, with 12 bases remaining between them. CDR1 and CDR2 from the germline V gene are SEHNR and FQNEAQ (reference sequence). CDR3 DNA: TGTGCCAGCAGCTTAGCGAGTGTCGGGTACGGGGAGCTGTTTTTT. Its translation: CASSLASVGYGELFF.

The V call is TRBV9, the J call TRBJ1-4; maybe TRBD1 (5 bases). This CDR3 contains 15 residues. The germline V and J ends were trimmed by 0 bases and 5 bases, with 11 bases remaining between them. In germline, CDR1 is SGDLS, CDR2 YYNGEE. The DNA for the CDR3 is TGTGCCAGCAGCGTAGCGGGGGGGGAAAATGAAAAACTGTTTTTT. Translated, it gives CASSVAGGENEKLFF.

The chain joins TRBV9 to TRBJ1-1; weak D call: TRBD1 (6 bases). This CDR3 spans 14 amino acids. CDR1 is SGDLS, CDR2 YYNGEE, per germline. V lost 3 bases to trimming and J lost 2 bases, with 11 bases between them. CDR3 in DNA: TGTGCCAGCAGCGCCGGACAGATCAACACTGAAGCTTTCTTT. Translating it yields CASSAGQINTEAFF.

The V call is TRBV4-1, the J call TRBJ1-1; D is undetermined. This CDR3 has 12 amino acids. CDR1 is MGHRA and CDR2 is YSYEKL in the germline V gene. Trimming removed 7 bases at V and 11 bases at J, with 17 bases between. CDR3 bases: TGCGCCAGCAACCCCGGCTCGGGTACGGCTTTCTTT. Residues: CASNPGSGTAFF.

V usage is TRBV19 and J usage is TRBJ2-5, with D possibly being TRBD1 (5 bases). CDR1 is LNHDA and CDR2 is SQIVND in the germline V gene (reference sequence). Trimming cost V 7 bases and J 5 bases, with 11 bases left between them. This CDR3 is built from 12 residues. CDR3 region: CASNRFGETQYF. The CDR3, as DNA: TGTGCCAGTAACAGGTTTGGGGAGACCCAGTACTTC.

This chain joins TRBV2 and TRBJ2-3, with 10 bases lining up with TRBD1. The CDR3 length is 20 residues. Trimming at V came to 0 bases and at J to 7 bases, leaving 19 bases not matched to a gene. The germline V gene has CDR1 SNHLY and CDR2 FYNNEI. CDR3 nucleotides: TGTGCCAGCAGTGAAGCGTTAGGCCCCGGGACAGGGGATTTCGAGAATACGCAGTATTTT. Translating it yields CASSEALGPGTGDFENTQYF.

This clone was observed a single time. One junction end does not reproduce the germline sequence, and a read error may be involved. J is TRBJ1-1 and V is TRBV30, with a possible D match to TRBD1 (5 bases). The CDR3 covers 16 residues. Germline V gene lookup returns CDR1 GTSNPN and CDR2 SVGIG (reference sequence). The CDR3 sequence is CAWRLGGYGMNTEASF. For the CDR3, the DNA is TGTGCCTGGAGACTCGGGGGGTATGGCATGAACACTGAAGCTTCCTTT.

This chain uses TRBV2 with TRBJ2-5; 9 bases are a match to TRBD2. CDR3 length equals 14 residues. From germline, CDR1 is SNHLY and CDR2 FYNNEI. Losses at the gene ends were 3 bases for V and 11 bases for J; bases not matched to a gene: 10. CDR3: CASSDGSGGLEQYF. CDR3 nucleotide sequence: TGTGCCAGCAGTGACGGTAGCGGGGGCCTGGAGCAGTACTTC.

This clone was found once. The rearrangement joins TRBV30 to TRBJ2-5, with TRBD1 matching 7 bases. The J call is doubtful: the DNA matches TRBJ2-7 better. CDR3 size: 13 residues. CDR1 is GTSNPN and CDR2 is SVGIG in the germline V gene (reference sequence). For the CDR3, the DNA is TGTGCCTGGAGGGCGACAGGGACCTACGAGCAGTACTTC. This translates into CAWRATGTYEQYF.

The rearrangement links TRBV2 to TRBJ2-5, with TRBD1 identical over 7 bases. This CDR3 has 13 amino acids. Germline-derived CDR1 and CDR2 are SNHLY and FYNNEI. The V gene end was trimmed by 6 bases and the J gene end by 1 base; junction bases not matched to a gene: 2. The CDR3 DNA follows: TGTGCCAGCAGGACAGGGTTCCAAGAGACCCAGTACTTC. Residues: CASRTGFQETQYF. The full variable domain, rest sourced from reference TRBV2 and TRBJ2-5, is EPEVTQTPSHQVTQMGQEVILRCVPISNHLYFYWYRQILGQKVEFLVSFYNNEISEKSEIFDDQFSVERPDGSNFTLKIRSTKLEDSAMYFCASRTGFQETQYFGPGTRLLVL.

The chain couples TRBV7-9 to TRBJ2-1, with a tentative D call TRBD1 (5 bases). CDR3 length: 13 amino acids. With 6 bases removed from V and 0 bases from J, the gap between germline ends came to 6 bases. Germline V gene sequence: CDR1 SEHNR, CDR2 FQNEAQ (reference sequence). CDR3 nucleotide sequence: TGTGCCAGCAGTGACAGCTCCTACAATGAGCAGTTCTTC. This codes for CASSDSSYNEQFF.

The V gene is TRBV4-1, the J gene TRBJ1-3; the D is unclear. Trimming took 1 base from V and 3 from J, leaving 16 bases between them. The CDR3 runs to 17 residues. Germline CDR1 is MGHRA and CDR2 is YSYEKL. Here the CDR3 DNA reads TGCGCCAGCAGCCAAGCGTTCTTGGGAGTATTTGGAAACACCATATATTTT. Encoded protein: CASSQAFLGVFGNTIYF.

This clone was seen only once. The chain uses TRBV27 and TRBJ2-7; TRBD2 matches 7 bases. The trim removed 2 bases at V and 2 bases at J, leaving 0 bases unmatched. This CDR3 region has 13 residues. Germline loops: CDR1 MNHEY, CDR2 SMNVEV (reference sequence). The CDR3 coding sequence is TGTGCCAGCAGTTTAGGACTAGCCTACGAGCAGTACTTC. Translating it yields CASSLGLAYEQYF.

The V call is TRBV6-1, the J call TRBJ2-5; a weak D match, TRBD2 (6 bases). The germline CDR1 and CDR2 sequences are MNHNS and SASEGT. The V gene lost 6 bases and the J gene lost 5 bases, with 16 bases spanning the gap. The CDR3 runs to 14 residues. The CDR3 DNA is TGTGCCAGCAGGCCGGGAGTGGCCAGGGAGACCCAGTACTTC. It translates to CASRPGVARETQYF.

The chain recombines TRBV7-9 with TRBJ2-4, with D possibly being TRBD1 (5 bases). CDR1 is SEHNR and CDR2 is FQNEAQ in the germline V gene (reference sequence). This CDR3 contains 18 residues. V dropped 1 base and J dropped 2 bases, with 18 bases sitting between them. The CDR3 sequence is CASSLGSVVGAPKNIQYF. The CDR3 coding sequence is TGTGCCAGCAGCTTAGGATCGGTAGTAGGGGCGCCCAAAAACATTCAGTACTTC. The entire variable domain, with the rest obtained from reference TRBV7-9 and TRBJ2-4, is as follows: DTGVSQNPRHKITKRGQNVTFRCDPISEHNRLYWYRQTLGQGPEFLTYFQNEAQLEKSRLLSDRFSAERPKGSFSTLEIQRTEQGDSAMYLCASSLGSVVGAPKNIQYFGAGTRLSVL.

The chain couples TRBV4-1 to TRBJ2-1; D remains ambiguous. The V end lost 5 bases, the J end lost 0 bases, and 11 bases lay between the germline ends. Germline V CDR1 and CDR2: MGHRA, YSYEKL. This CDR3 contains 15 residues. In DNA form, the CDR3 reads TGCGCCAGCAGCTTCCTAGGAAGCTCCTACAATGAGCAGTTCTTC. Protein sequence: CASSFLGSSYNEQFF.